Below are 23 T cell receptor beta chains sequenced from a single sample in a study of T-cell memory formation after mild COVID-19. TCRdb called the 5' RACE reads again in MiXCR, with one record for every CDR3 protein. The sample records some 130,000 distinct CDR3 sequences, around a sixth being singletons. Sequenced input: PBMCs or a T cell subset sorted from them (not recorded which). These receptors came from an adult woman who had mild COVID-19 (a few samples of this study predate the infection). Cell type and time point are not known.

The CDR3 DNA sequence: TGTGCCAGCAGCCCCTTTCCGGAAACGGCCAAAAACATTCAGTACTTC. This gives the protein CASSPFPETAKNIQYF. The J gene is TRBJ2-4, the V gene TRBV7-8; D gene uncertain. The CDR3 totals 16 residues. Trimming removed 5 bases at V and 1 base at J, with 15 bases between. Germline V gives CDR1 SGHVS, CDR2 FQNEAQ. Combining the CDR3 with reference TRBV7-8 and TRBJ2-4 gives the whole variable domain GAGVSQSPRYKVAKRGQDVALRCDPISGHVSLFWYQQALGQGPEFLTYFQNEAQLDKSGLPSDRFFAERPEGSVSTLKIQRTQQEDSAVYLCASSPFPETAKNIQYFGAGTRLSVL.

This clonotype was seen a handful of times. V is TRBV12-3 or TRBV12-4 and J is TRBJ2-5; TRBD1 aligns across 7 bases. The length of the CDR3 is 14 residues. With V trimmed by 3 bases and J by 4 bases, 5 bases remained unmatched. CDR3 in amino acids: CASSFDRVGETQYF. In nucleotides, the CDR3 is TGTGCCAGCAGTTTCGACAGGGTGGGAGAGACCCAGTACTTC.

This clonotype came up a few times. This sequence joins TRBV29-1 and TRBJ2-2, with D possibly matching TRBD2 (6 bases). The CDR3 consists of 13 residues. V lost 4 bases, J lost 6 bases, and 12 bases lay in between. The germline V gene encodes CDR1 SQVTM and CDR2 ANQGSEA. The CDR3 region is CSVGLATAGELFF. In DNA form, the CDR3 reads TGCAGCGTTGGGCTAGCGACGGCCGGGGAGCTGTTTTTT.

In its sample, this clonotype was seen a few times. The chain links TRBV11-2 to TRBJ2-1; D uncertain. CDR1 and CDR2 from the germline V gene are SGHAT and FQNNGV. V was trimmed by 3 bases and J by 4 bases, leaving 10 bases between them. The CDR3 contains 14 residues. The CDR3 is CASSFMTAYNEQFF. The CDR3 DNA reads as TGTGCCAGCAGCTTCATGACTGCTTACAATGAGCAGTTCTTC.

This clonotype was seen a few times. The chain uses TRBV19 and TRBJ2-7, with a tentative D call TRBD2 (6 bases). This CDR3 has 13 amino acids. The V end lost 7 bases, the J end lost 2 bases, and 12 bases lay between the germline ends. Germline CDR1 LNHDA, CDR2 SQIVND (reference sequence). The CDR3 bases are TGTGCCAGTACCCCTCGGGGGACCTACGAGCAGTACTTC. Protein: CASTPRGTYEQYF.

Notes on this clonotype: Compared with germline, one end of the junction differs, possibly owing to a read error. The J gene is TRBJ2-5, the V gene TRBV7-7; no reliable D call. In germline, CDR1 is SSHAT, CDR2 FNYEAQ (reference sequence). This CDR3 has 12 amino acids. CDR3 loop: CASSAHQETQYF. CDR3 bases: TGTGCTAGCAGCGCACACCAAGAGACCCAGTACTTC.

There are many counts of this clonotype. The CDR3 region has the DNA TGTGCCAGCAGTTTGTTGAACACTGAAGCTTTCTTT. Its translation is CASSLLNTEAFF. The rearrangement uses TRBV12-3 or TRBV12-4 and TRBJ1-1; D gene uncertain. Trimming stripped 3 bases from V and 0 bases from J, with 2 bases between. This CDR3 has 12 amino acids.

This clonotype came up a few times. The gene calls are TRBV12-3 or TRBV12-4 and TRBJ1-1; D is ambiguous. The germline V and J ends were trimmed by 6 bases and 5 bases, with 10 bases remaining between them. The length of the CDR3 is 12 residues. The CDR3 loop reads CASRYGRTEAFF. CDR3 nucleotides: TGTGCCAGCAGATACGGGCGAACTGAAGCTTTCTTT.

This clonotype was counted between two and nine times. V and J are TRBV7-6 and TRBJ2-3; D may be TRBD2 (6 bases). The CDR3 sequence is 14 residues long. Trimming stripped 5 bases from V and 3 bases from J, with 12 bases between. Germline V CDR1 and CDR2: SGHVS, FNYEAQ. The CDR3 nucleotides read TGTGCCAGCAGCCGACGGGCGGGGACAGATACGCAGTATTTT. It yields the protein CASSRRAGTDTQYF. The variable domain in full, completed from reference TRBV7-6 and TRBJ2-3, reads GAGVSQSPRYKVTKRGQDVALRCDPISGHVSLYWYRQALGQGPEFLTYFNYEAQQDKSGLPNDRFSAERPEGSISTLTIQRTEQRDSAMYRCASSRRAGTDTQYFGPGTRLTVL.

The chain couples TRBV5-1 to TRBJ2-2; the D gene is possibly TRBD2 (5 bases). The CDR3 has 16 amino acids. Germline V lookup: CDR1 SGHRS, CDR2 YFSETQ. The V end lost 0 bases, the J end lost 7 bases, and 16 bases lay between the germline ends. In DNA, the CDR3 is TGCGCCAGCAGCTTGGACCCAGCTACTAGTATCGGGGAGCTGTTTTTT. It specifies CASSLDPATSIGELFF.

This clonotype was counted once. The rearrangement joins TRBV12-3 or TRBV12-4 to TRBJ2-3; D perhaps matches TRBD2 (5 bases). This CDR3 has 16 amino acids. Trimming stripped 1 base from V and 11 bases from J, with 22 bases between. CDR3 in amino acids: CASSLEMDSTDWKQYF. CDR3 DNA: TGTGCCAGCAGTTTAGAGATGGACTCGACCGATTGGAAGCAGTATTTT.

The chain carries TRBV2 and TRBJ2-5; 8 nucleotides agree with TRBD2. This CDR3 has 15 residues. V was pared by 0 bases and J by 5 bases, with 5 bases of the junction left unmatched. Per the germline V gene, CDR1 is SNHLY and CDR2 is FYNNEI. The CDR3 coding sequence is TGTGCCAGCAGTGAAGCGCGGGGGGCCGGCGAGACCCAGTACTTC. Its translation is CASSEARGAGETQYF.

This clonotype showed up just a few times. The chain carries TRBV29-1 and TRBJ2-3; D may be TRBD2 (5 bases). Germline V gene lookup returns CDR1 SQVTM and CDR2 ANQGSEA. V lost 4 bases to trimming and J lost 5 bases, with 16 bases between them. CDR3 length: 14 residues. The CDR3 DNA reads TGCAGCGTTGGACTTCGACCACGGGGAGATACGCAGTATTTT. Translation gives CSVGLRPRGDTQYF.

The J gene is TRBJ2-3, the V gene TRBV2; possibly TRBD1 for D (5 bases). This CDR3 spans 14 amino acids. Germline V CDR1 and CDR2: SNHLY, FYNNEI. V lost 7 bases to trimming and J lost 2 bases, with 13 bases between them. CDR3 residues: CASNSQGLTDTQYF. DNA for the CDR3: TGTGCCAGCAACTCCCAGGGCCTCACAGATACGCAGTATTTT.

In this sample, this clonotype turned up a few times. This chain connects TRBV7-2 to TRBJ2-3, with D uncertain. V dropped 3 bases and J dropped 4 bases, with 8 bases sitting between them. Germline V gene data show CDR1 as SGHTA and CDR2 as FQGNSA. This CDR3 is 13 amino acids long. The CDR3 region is CASSFSSADTQYF. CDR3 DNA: TGTGCCAGCAGCTTCAGTTCCGCAGATACGCAGTATTTT. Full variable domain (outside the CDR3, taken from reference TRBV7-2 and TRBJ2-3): GAGVSQSPSNKVTEKGKDVELRCDPISGHTALYWYRQSLGQGLEFLIYFQGNSAPDKSGLPSDRFSAERTGGSVSTLTIQRTQQEDSAVYLCASSFSSADTQYFGPGTRLTVL.

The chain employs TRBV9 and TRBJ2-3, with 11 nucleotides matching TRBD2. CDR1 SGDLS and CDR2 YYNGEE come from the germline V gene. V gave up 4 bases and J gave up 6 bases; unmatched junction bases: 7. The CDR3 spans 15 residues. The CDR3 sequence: CASSPGLAGGDTQYF. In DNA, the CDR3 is TGTGCCAGCAGCCCAGGACTAGCGGGCGGGGATACGCAGTATTTT.

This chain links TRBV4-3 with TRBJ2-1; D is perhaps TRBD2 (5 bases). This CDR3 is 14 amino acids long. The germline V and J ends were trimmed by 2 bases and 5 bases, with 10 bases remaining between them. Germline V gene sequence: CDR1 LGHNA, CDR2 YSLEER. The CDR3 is CASSQPDWNNEQFF. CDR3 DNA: TGCGCCAGCAGCCAACCGGACTGGAACAATGAGCAGTTCTTC.

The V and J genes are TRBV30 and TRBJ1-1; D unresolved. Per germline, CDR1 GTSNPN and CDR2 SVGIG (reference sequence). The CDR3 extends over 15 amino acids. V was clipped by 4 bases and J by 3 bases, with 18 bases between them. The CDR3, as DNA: TGTGCCTGGAAGCGCCTACGGGGTGTCGACACTGAAGCTTTCTTT. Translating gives CAWKRLRGVDTEAFF.

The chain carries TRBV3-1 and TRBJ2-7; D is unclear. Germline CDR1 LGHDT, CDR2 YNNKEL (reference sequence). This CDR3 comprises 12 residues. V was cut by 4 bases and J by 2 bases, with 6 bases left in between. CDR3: CASSLFTYEQYF. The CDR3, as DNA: TGTGCCAGCAGCCTTTTTACCTACGAGCAGTACTTC.

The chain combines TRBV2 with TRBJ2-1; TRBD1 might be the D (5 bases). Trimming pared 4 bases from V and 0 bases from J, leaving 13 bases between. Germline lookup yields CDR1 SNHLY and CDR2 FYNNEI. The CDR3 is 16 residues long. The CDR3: CASSALRDSSYNEQFF. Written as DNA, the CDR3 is TGTGCCAGCAGTGCGTTACGAGACAGCTCCTACAATGAGCAGTTCTTC.

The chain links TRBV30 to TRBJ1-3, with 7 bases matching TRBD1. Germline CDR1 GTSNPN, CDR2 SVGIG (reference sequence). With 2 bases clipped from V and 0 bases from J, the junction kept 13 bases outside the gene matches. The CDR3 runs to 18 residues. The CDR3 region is CAWSLFLGTVRSGNTIYF. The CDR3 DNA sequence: TGTGCCTGGAGTTTATTCCTCGGGACAGTTCGCTCTGGAAACACCATATATTTT.

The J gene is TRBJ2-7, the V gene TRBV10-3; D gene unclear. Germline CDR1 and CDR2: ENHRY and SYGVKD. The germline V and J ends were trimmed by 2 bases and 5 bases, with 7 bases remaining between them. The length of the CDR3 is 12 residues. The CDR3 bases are TGTGCCATCAGTGAGGCCGACCACGAGCAGTACTTC. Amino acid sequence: CAISEADHEQYF.

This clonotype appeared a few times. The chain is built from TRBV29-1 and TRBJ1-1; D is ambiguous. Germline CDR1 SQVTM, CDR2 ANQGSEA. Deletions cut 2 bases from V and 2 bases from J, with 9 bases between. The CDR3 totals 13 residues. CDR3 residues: CSVELGINTEAFF. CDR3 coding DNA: TGCAGCGTTGAACTGGGCATAAACACTGAAGCTTTCTTT.